This T cell receptor (beta chain) was identified in a study of cytomegalovirus exposure and HLA in healthy donors (dated by TCRdb to about 2017). For the study in its entirety: A later analysis indicated that the 120 or so validation repertoires were generated on the platform also employed for the approximately 690 repertoires of the first cohort. The study was designed to test whether signatures of past pathogen exposure could be identified by cataloging public T cell receptors. Along with the roughly 670-subject first cohort, a separate validation cohort of over a hundred different subjects was used. To predict cytomegalovirus infection status, the study brought together high-throughput TCR immunosequencing, statistical association of individual TCRs with disease status, and machine learning. General study outcomes and caveats: In the study, approximately 160 TCR beta chains were listed as associated with cytomegalovirus. It was suggested by the authors that the approach could potentially be generalized to other disease states and immunological phenotypes. In a later analysis, TCRs clustered in the first cohort were found to also tend to co-occur in the roughly 130 validation repertoires, with 90% to 95% of cluster scores above 0. A later analysis lacked HLA typing for the validation cohort, so it scored co-occurrence in that cohort across all 130 or so repertoires. Cytomegalovirus status was reported to be diagnosed by the classifier with high specificity and sensitivity in both the original and validation cohorts. Across donors, most TCR sequences were observed very rarely, whereas some public TCRs were present in many individuals. A few of the identified cytomegalovirus-associated TCR beta chains were confirmed in vitro to be specific for cytomegalovirus antigens.

The donors belonged to the validation cohort of over a hundred subjects, which was separate from the approximately 700-subject first cohort. This clone occurred once. Its antigen is still unknown. One base away there is no much larger clone; base qualities are not given. The library relied on the immunoSEQ multiplex PCR assay. The study's own analysis went as follows. To diagnose cytomegalovirus status from the catalog of TCR beta chain sequences, a statistical classification framework was built. The immuneACCESS repertoire file appears here via TCRdb, limited to in-frame rearrangements. These files lack a portion of the clones; in checked studies, under half of the deficit traces to unresolved V genes, and the cause of the others is not known. D and trimming were read from the DNA, whereas the V and J calls and clone size are those reported in that table. This sample lists 45,000 or so clones; approximately 94% were detected once. The ten largest clones represent less than 2.5% of the sample.

Unmatched junction bases come to 6, with V trimmed by 4 bases and J by 1 base. From the cysteine up to the phenylalanine, the CDR3 has a length of 15 residues. This entry keeps only the CDR3 DNA: 45 bases, framed from base 1. According to the germline V gene, CDR1 reads MNHNS and CDR2 reads SASEGT. Sample: PBMCs. The sequence links TRBV6-1 to TRBJ1-1; 7 junctional bases match TRBD1. This TCR was recovered from a woman aged 18 to 35 in good health and CMV-seronegative. The sequenced DNA: TGTGCCAGCAGTGTTTTCAGGGGGGAGAACACTGAAGCTTTCTTT. This yields the protein CASSVFRGENTEAFF.